Listed here are 7 T cell receptor beta chains from one sample, sequenced in a study of regulatory T cells in long-lasting Graves disease. TCR beta libraries were built with iRepertoire HTBI primers and Arm-PCR of CDR3 regions. TCRdb redid the calling of the multiplex PCR reads with MiXCR, one entry per CDR3 protein. Of over 450,000 distinct CDR3 sequences in the sample, 20% to 25% were seen once. This sample's time point: persistent/refractory GD, antithyroid drugs over 5 years with positive TRAb. From PBMCs, RNA was extracted and then used to make the TCR library. The sample in question was peripheral blood mononuclear cells (PBMCs), obtained when the disease was refractory, from a patient treated with antithyroid drugs. The receptors here all came from a female donor with Graves disease.

This clonotype was counted many times. V and J are TRBV12-3 or TRBV12-4 and TRBJ1-2; a possible D gene is TRBD1 (5 bases). V dropped 5 bases and J dropped 2 bases, with 9 bases sitting between them. There are 13 residues in the CDR3. As DNA, the CDR3 is TGTGCCAGCAGTCCTGACAGAAACTATGGCTACACCTTC. It encodes CASSPDRNYGYTF.

This clonotype has a count of ten or more. The CDR3 DNA reads TGCGCCAGCAGCTTGCTCGGGACCGTAGCCAAAAACATTCAGTACTTC. This sequence encodes CASSLLGTVAKNIQYF. The chain links TRBV5-1 to TRBJ2-4; D possibly matches TRBD1 or TRBD2 (5 bases each). The CDR3 is 16 amino acids. Per the germline V gene, CDR1 is SGHRS and CDR2 is YFSETQ. V lost 1 base, J lost 0 bases, and 11 bases lay in between.

This clonotype was seen ten or more times. This chain connects TRBV28 to TRBJ2-2; D possibly corresponds to TRBD2 (5 bases). This CDR3 has 15 amino acids. Germline CDR1 MDHEN, CDR2 SYDVKM. Trimming removed 4 bases from V and 4 bases from J, with 13 bases in between. CDR3 region: CASSSNLAVTGELFF. The CDR3 DNA reads as TGTGCCAGCAGTTCTAATCTAGCCGTCACCGGGGAGCTGTTTTTT.

A note on this clonotype: Its ends do not fully match the called genes, so a read error is possible. This chain joins TRBV7-2 and TRBJ1-1, with no clear D. Germline loops: CDR1 SGHTA, CDR2 FQGNSA. This CDR3 is 13 amino acids long. The CDR3 region has the DNA TGTGCCAGCATCTTATACAGGAACACTGAAGCTTTCTTT. Translation: CASILYRNTEAFF.

A few counts support this clonotype. The chain couples TRBV20-1 to TRBJ2-7; D unclear. V was cut by 5 bases and J by 2 bases, with 4 bases left in between. CDR3 size: 10 residues. CDR1 is DFQATT and CDR2 is SNEGSKA in the germline V gene (reference sequence). CDR3 coding DNA: TGCAGTGCTGGGCCCTACGAGCAGTACTTC. It encodes CSAGPYEQYF.

The chain carries TRBV30 and TRBJ1-5; the D is unclear. There are 13 residues in the CDR3. The V end lost 5 bases, the J end lost 3 bases, and 11 bases lay between the germline ends. CDR1 is GTSNPN and CDR2 is SVGIG in the germline V gene (reference sequence). The CDR3 nucleotides are TGTGCCTGGGGCTATAGCGACAATCAGCCCCAGCATTTT. Translated, it gives CAWGYSDNQPQHF.

This clonotype was counted many times. The chain is built from TRBV29-1 and TRBJ1-1; tentative D call: TRBD1 (5 bases). CDR3 size: 11 residues. Germline assignment: CDR1 SQVTM and CDR2 ANQGSEA. Trimming cost V 2 bases and J 11 bases, with 12 bases left between them. The CDR3 reads CSVESREGAFF. The CDR3 DNA follows: TGCAGCGTTGAAAGTCGGGAGGGGGCTTTCTTT.